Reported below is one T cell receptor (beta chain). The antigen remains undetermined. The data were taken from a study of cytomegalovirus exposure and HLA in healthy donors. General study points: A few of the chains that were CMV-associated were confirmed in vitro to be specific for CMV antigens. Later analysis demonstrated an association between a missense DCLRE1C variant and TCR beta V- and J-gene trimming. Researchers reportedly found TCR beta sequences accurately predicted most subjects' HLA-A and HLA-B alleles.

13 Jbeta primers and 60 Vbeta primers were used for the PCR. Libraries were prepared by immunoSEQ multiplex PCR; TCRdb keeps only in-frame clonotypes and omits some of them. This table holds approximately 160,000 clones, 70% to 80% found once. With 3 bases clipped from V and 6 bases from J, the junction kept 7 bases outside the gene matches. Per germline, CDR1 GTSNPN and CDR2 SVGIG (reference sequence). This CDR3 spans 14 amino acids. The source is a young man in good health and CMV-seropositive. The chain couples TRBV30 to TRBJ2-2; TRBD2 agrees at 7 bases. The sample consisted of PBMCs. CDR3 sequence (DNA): TGTGCCTGGAGCCACGGACGGGGGGCCGGGGAGCTGTTTTTT. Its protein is CAWSHGRGAGELFF.